Below, 5 T cell receptor beta chains from the same sample are listed, as sequenced in a study of blood T cell dynamics during melanoma immunotherapy. Time point denoted: pre-treatment baseline. Produced via immunoSEQ multiplex PCR; TCRdb's table is partial and in-frame only. The sample holds about 1,800 clones, 65% to 85% seen once. The specimen was blood, collected from a patient treated with checkpoint blockade. The receptor set was obtained from a human donor with melanoma.

Comments on this clone: A read error may produce the germline difference seen at one junction end. This sequence joins TRBV7-2 and TRBJ2-3, with 10 positions matching TRBD2. The length of the CDR3 is 13 residues. Germline V gene data show CDR1 as SGHTA and CDR2 as FQGNSA. The CDR3 here is CASSSSGGTGVDF. CDR3 sequence (DNA): TGTGCCAGCAGCTCTAGCGGGGGAACTGGGGTGGATTTT.

The V and J genes are TRBV5-8 and TRBJ2-3; possibly TRBD2 for D (7 bases). Germline loops: CDR1 SGHTS, CDR2 YDEGEE. V gave up 2 bases and J gave up 1 base, with 14 bases separating them. The CDR3 has 16 residues. The CDR3 loop reads CASSFRGASGTDTQYF. The CDR3 bases are TGTGCCAGCAGCTTCCGGGGGGCTAGCGGCACAGATACGCAGTATTTT.

The chain employs TRBV7-2 and TRBJ1-6; D might be TRBD1 (6 bases). V lost 1 base, J lost 7 bases, and 11 bases lay in between. The germline gives CDR1 SGHTA, CDR2 FQGNSA. This CDR3 is built from 15 residues. CDR3 DNA: TGTGCCAGCAGCTTAGATTCAGGGGAGAATTCACCCCTCCACTTT. It codes for CASSLDSGENSPLHF.

The CDR3 sequence is CASRTTGELFF. The CDR3 DNA sequence: TGTGCCAGCAGGACCACCGGGGAGCTGTTTTTT. The rearrangement uses TRBV2 and TRBJ2-2; D remains unclear. V lost 6 bases and J 4 bases, leaving 3 bases between the germline ends. The CDR3 has 11 residues. CDR1 and CDR2 from the germline V gene are SNHLY and FYNNEI.

V is TRBV9 and J is TRBJ2-7; 7 positions match TRBD1. The junction had 5 bases not matched to a gene; V was cut back by 0 bases and J by 5 bases. There are 14 residues in the CDR3. Germline CDR1 is SGDLS and CDR2 is YYNGEE. CDR3 nucleotide sequence: TGTGCCAGCAGCGTAGATAGGCAGGGGGACGAGCAGTACTTC. Encoded protein: CASSVDRQGDEQYF.